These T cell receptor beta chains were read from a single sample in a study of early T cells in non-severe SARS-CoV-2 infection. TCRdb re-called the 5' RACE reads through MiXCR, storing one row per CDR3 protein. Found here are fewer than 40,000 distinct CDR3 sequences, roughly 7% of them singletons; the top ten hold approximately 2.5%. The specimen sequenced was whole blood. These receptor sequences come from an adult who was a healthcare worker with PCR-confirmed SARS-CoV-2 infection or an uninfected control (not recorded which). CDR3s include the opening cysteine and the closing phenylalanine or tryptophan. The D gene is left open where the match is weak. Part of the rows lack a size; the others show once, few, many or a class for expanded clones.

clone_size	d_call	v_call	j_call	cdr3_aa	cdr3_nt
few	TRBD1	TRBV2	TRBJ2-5	CANLGQDNQETQYF	TGTGCCAACCTCGGACAGGACAACCAAGAGACCCAGTACTTC
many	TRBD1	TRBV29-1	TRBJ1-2	CSVGRGGRDGYTF	TGCAGCGTTGGGAGAGGGGGCCGAGATGGCTACACCTTC
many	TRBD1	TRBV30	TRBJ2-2	CAWSDRGRVTGELFF	TGTGCCTGGAGCGACAGGGGGCGAGTCACCGGGGAGCTGTTTTTT
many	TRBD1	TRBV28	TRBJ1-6	CASSPLGKQGGHNSPLHF	TGTGCCAGCAGCCCATTAGGGAAACAGGGGGGACATAATTCACCCCTCCACTTT
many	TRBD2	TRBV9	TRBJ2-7	CASSASGSRNEQYF	TGTGCCAGCAGCGCGAGCGGGAGTAGGAACGAGCAGTACTTC
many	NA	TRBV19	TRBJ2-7	CASSTRDKTYEQYF	TGTGCCAGTAGTACCCGGGACAAGACCTACGAGCAGTACTTC
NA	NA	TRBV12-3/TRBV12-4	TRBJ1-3	CASSPVTGTSSGNTIYF	TGTGCCAGCAGTCCCGTAACAGGCACGAGCTCTGGAAACACCATATATTTT
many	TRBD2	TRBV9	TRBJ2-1	CASSPHGASGSNEQFF	TGTGCCAGCAGCCCCCACGGGGCTAGCGGGAGTAATGAGCAGTTCTTC
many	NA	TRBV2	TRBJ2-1	CASSEERVRYNEQFF	TGTGCCAGCAGTGAGGAGAGGGTACGGTACAATGAGCAGTTCTTC
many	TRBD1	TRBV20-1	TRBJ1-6	CSGGQDNSPLHF	TGCAGCGGGGGACAGGATAATTCACCCCTCCACTTT
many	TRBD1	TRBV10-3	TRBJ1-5	CAISEAWTGVEPQHF	TGTGCCATCAGTGAAGCATGGACAGGGGTAGAGCCCCAGCATTTT
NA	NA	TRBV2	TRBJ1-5	CASSETGVFSNQPQHF	TGTGCCAGCAGTGAGACTGGGGTTTTCAGCAATCAGCCCCAGCATTTT
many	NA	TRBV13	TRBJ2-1	CASSHGRTRGVNEQFF	TGTGCCAGCAGCCACGGACGGACCCGAGGAGTAAATGAGCAGTTCTTC
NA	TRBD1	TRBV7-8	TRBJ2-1	CASIPGTGFSYNEQFF	TGTGCCAGCATACCTGGGACAGGCTTCTCCTACAATGAGCAGTTCTTC
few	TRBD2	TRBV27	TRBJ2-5	CASSSGGGPLETQYF	TGTGCCAGCAGTTCGGGGGGAGGGCCTTTGGAGACCCAGTACTTC
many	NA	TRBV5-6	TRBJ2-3	CASSPPLGDSGKGGTQYF	TGTGCCAGCAGCCCGCCCTTGGGTGACTCAGGAAAAGGGGGTACGCAGTATTTT
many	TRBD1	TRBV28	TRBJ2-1	CASSQGTGPNNEQFF	TGTGCCAGCAGTCAAGGGACAGGGCCCAACAATGAGCAGTTCTTC
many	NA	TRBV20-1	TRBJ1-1	CSAKMAAVYNEAFF	TGCAGTGCTAAAATGGCAGCGGTCTACAATGAAGCTTTCTTT
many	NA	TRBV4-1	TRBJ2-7	CASSQGVGSYEQYF	TGCGCCAGCAGCCAAGGAGTCGGTTCCTACGAGCAGTACTTC
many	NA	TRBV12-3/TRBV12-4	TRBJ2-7	CASSFGERRSYEQYF	TGTGCCAGCAGTTTTGGAGAGCGACGGTCCTACGAGCAGTACTTC
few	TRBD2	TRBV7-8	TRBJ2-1	CASSQGKSGSGRVYNEQFF	TGTGCCAGCAGCCAGGGTAAGAGTGGCAGCGGGAGGGTCTACAATGAGCAGTTCTTC
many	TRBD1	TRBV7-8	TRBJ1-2	CASSAGQGGIIGYTF	TGTGCCAGCAGCGCGGGACAGGGGGGAATAATTGGCTACACCTTC
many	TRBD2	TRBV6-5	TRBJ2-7	CASSILAGGPYEQYF	TGTGCCAGCAGTATACTAGCGGGAGGACCCTACGAGCAGTACTTC